This TCR beta chain emerged from a study of T cell repertoires in cytomegalovirus infection. Study overall: TCR beta signatures that were public indicated CMV infection and matching HLA type. Study observations and caveats: Ex vivo responses were dominated by HLA-C-restricted CMV-specific TCR beta clonotypes.

MiXCR, run by TCRdb on the reads, gives a single entry per CDR3 protein. The data contain 150,000 to 180,000 distinct CDR3 sequences, about 25% of them seen just once; the ten biggest clones take up approximately 11%. Details on this clonotype: The target antigen is unknown. A clone one base away is much larger, so this may be a read error.

The CDR3 has 14 residues. The V segment lost 7 bases and the J segment 6 bases; nucleotides outside the gene matches: 9. From germline, CDR1 is SGHTA and CDR2 FQGNSA. The chain combines TRBV7-2 with TRBJ2-1; 7 nucleotides line up with TRBD1. Sequencing was carried out using PBMCs. This sequence originates from a human donor in good health (CMV status not recorded). Some clones in this sample may be carry-over from other donors' samples. CDR3 in DNA: TGTGCCAGCAACCTCGGGACAGACATCAATGAGCAGTTCTTC. Its translation: CASNLGTDINEQFF.